Presented here are 25 T cell receptor beta chains from one specimen sequenced in a study of T-cell memory formation after mild COVID-19. TCRdb processed the 5' RACE reads anew with MiXCR; each CDR3 protein has one entry. The sample contains approximately 210,000 distinct CDR3 sequences, around 17% of which appear only once. The material sequenced was PBMCs or a T cell subset sorted from them (not recorded which). The receptors were gathered from an adult woman who had mild COVID-19 (a few samples of this study predate the infection). Cell type and time point are not known.

This clonotype turned up a few times. This chain uses TRBV15 with TRBJ2-1, with D unclear. Germline assignment: CDR1 LNHNV and CDR2 YYDKDF (reference sequence). This CDR3 contains 12 residues. Trimming removed 1 base from V and 7 bases from J, with 5 bases in between. This CDR3 reads CATSRAGNEQFF. CDR3 DNA: TGTGCCACCAGCAGAGCCGGGAATGAGCAGTTCTTC.

This clonotype has only a few counts. V gene TRBV7-2 combines with J gene TRBJ2-5; D not certain. CDR1 and CDR2 from the germline V gene are SGHTA and FQGNSA. Trimming removed 1 base at V and 2 bases at J, with 11 bases between. CDR3 length equals 15 residues. The CDR3 coding sequence is TGTGCCAGCAGCTTAGGATTGGGGTTTCAAGAGACCCAGTACTTC. Its protein product is CASSLGLGFQETQYF.

This clonotype was recorded at least ten times. V usage is TRBV9 and J usage is TRBJ2-3; D might be TRBD1 (6 bases). The V end lost 4 bases, the J end lost 0 bases, and 15 bases lay between the germline ends. CDR3 length equals 16 residues. CDR1 SGDLS and CDR2 YYNGEE come from the germline V gene. The CDR3 sequence: CASSPRQASSTDTQYF. In DNA, the CDR3 is TGTGCCAGCAGCCCTCGACAGGCCTCTAGCACAGATACGCAGTATTTT.

The chain is built from TRBV12-3 or TRBV12-4 and TRBJ1-2; 7 bases align to TRBD1. CDR3 length: 16 residues. The V and J ends lost 6 bases and 4 bases, in that order; junction bases with no gene match: 14. The CDR3 loop reads CASSRIGQDWLYGYTF. The CDR3 region has the DNA TGTGCCAGCAGCCGAATTGGACAGGACTGGCTCTATGGCTACACCTTC.

This chain joins TRBV6-6 and TRBJ2-6; possible D gene TRBD2, 6 bases. Germline V lookup: CDR1 MNHNY, CDR2 SVGAGI (reference sequence). V was pared by 2 bases and J by 1 base, with 12 bases between. The CDR3 runs 17 residues. The CDR3 sequence is CASSYGIGRSGANVLTF. The DNA for the CDR3 is TGTGCCAGCAGTTACGGGATTGGGAGGTCTGGGGCCAACGTCCTGACTTTC.

The sample holds many counts of this clonotype. The chain has TRBV7-3 and TRBJ2-3; possible D gene TRBD1, 6 bases. The germline V gene encodes CDR1 SGHTA and CDR2 FQGTGA. Trimming shortened V by 6 bases and J by 4 bases, and 11 bases separated the two germline ends. This CDR3 has 13 residues. The DNA of the CDR3 is TGTGCCAGCAGAGCTGGGGGCTCAGATACGCAGTATTTT. It translates to CASRAGGSDTQYF.

This rearrangement joins TRBV30 to TRBJ1-1; D is unclear. The germline gives CDR1 GTSNPN, CDR2 SVGIG (reference sequence). Deletions cut 2 bases from V and 1 base from J, with 11 bases between. This CDR3 is 14 amino acids long. The CDR3 nucleotides read TGTGCCTGGAGTCGGAAAGGAAAGAACACTGAAGCTTTCTTT. Amino acids: CAWSRKGKNTEAFF. Full variable domain (outside the CDR3, taken from reference TRBV30 and TRBJ1-1): SQTIHQWPATLVQPVGSPLSLECTVEGTSNPNLYWYRQAAGRGLQLLFYSVGIGQISSEVPQNLSASRPQDRQFILSSKKLLLSDSGFYLCAWSRKGKNTEAFFGQGTRLTVV.

J is TRBJ1-2 and V is TRBV5-1, with 8 bases aligning to TRBD1. This CDR3 is built from 16 residues. Germline lookup yields CDR1 SGHRS and CDR2 YFSETQ. Trimming removed 0 bases from V and 0 bases from J; junction bases left unmatched: 4. CDR3 sequence (DNA): TGCGCCAGCAGCTTGGACGGGACAGGCTCTAACTATGGCTACACCTTC. Protein product: CASSLDGTGSNYGYTF.

This sequence joins TRBV21-1 and TRBJ2-7; no DNA check was done on the table's D call, TRBD1. TRBV21-1 is a pseudogene segment. CDR3 length: 14 residues. CDR3 sequence reads: CASEYRDRDHEQYF. The CDR3 DNA follows: TGTGCCAGCGAATACCGGGACAGGGACCACGAGCAGTACTTC.

This clonotype was detected once. The V gene is TRBV6-6, the J gene TRBJ1-2; D gene unclear. Trimming left V 4 bases short and J 0 bases short, with 15 bases between. The germline V gene encodes CDR1 MNHNY and CDR2 SVGAGI (reference sequence). CDR3 length: 16 residues. CDR3 loop: CASSSTLRGANYGYTF. Here the CDR3 DNA reads TGTGCCAGCAGTTCCACTTTGAGAGGAGCTAACTATGGCTACACCTTC.

This clonotype was recorded only once. J is TRBJ2-3 and V is TRBV14; 10 bases match TRBD2. CDR3 size: 16 residues. V was clipped by 4 bases and J by 7 bases; unmatched bases: 11. CDR1 is SGHDN and CDR2 is FVKESK in the germline V gene. The CDR3 region is CASSPRWTSGKNTQYF. The CDR3 nucleotides are TGTGCCAGCAGCCCCAGGTGGACTAGCGGAAAAAATACGCAGTATTTT.

This clonotype was found a few times. This chain's CDR3 is CASSLPPLAGRTGELFF. CDR3 DNA sequence: TGCGCCAGCAGCTTGCCCCCCTTAGCGGGACGGACCGGGGAGCTGTTTTTT. The chain links TRBV5-1 to TRBJ2-2, with 8 bases that match TRBD2. The germline V gene has CDR1 SGHRS and CDR2 YFSETQ. V lost 1 base to trimming and J lost 5 bases; unmatched junction nucleotides: 10. This CDR3 contains 17 residues. The full variable domain, with the rest looked up from reference TRBV5-1 and TRBJ2-2, is KAGVTQTPRYLIKTRGQQVTLSCSPISGHRSVSWYQQTPGQGLQFLFEYFSETQRNKGNFPGRFSGRQFSNSRSEMNVSTLELGDSALYLCASSLPPLAGRTGELFFGEGSRLTVL.

This clonotype was seen a handful of times. The CDR3 spells CASSFKIAGTYEQYF. The CDR3 DNA follows: TGTGCCAGCAGCTTTAAAATAGCGGGAACCTACGAGCAGTACTTC. The chain uses TRBV7-9 and TRBJ2-7, with TRBD2 identical over 8 bases. CDR1 is SEHNR and CDR2 is FQNEAQ in the germline V gene (reference sequence). The ends lost 3 bases at V and 2 bases at J; junction bases unmatched: 6. CDR3 length: 15 amino acids.

Only a few counts were recorded for this clonotype. The chain is built from TRBV12-3 or TRBV12-4 and TRBJ2-1, with 13 bases lining up with TRBD2. The CDR3 is 16 residues long. V was clipped by 6 bases and J by 7 bases; unmatched bases: 9. Written as DNA, the CDR3 is TGTGCCAGCAGGCCGACTAGCGGGGGGCCCCAAAATGAGCAGTTCTTC. This encodes CASRPTSGGPQNEQFF.

The CDR3 coding sequence is TGCGCCAGCAGCCAACCGGGACGGAGGAACACTGAAGCTTTCTTT. This encodes CASSQPGRRNTEAFF. The chain is built from TRBV4-1 and TRBJ1-1; TRBD1 might be the D (5 bases). CDR3 length: 15 residues. Per the germline V gene, CDR1 is MGHRA and CDR2 is YSYEKL. V lost 2 bases to trimming and J lost 1 base, with 11 bases between them.

This clonotype was picked up a small number of times. This rearrangement joins TRBV7-8 to TRBJ2-1; no clear D. CDR1 and CDR2 (germline): SGHVS, FQNEAQ. The CDR3 is made up of 15 amino acids. Trimming pared 5 bases from V and 6 bases from J, leaving 17 bases between. CDR3 residues: CASSLKSPGSNEQFF. In DNA form, the CDR3 reads TGTGCCAGCAGCCTTAAAAGCCCCGGATCCAATGAGCAGTTCTTC.

This clonotype turned up a few times. The germline gene is not matched at one end of the junction; a read error may be the cause. The chain employs TRBV3-1 and TRBJ1-2, with a possible D match to TRBD1 (5 bases). The CDR3 runs to 14 residues. Germline V lookup: CDR1 LGHDT, CDR2 YNNKEL (reference sequence). CDR3 sequence (DNA): TGTGCCAGCAGCGAAGACAGCTGGGGCTATGGCTACACCTTC. Translated, it gives CASSEDSWGYGYTF.

This chain links TRBV12-3 or TRBV12-4 with TRBJ2-1; D tentatively reads TRBD1 or TRBD2 (6 bases each). The V end lost 7 bases, the J end lost 0 bases, and 16 bases lay between the germline ends. This CDR3 contains 16 residues. The CDR3 sequence: CASNVGGPPSYNEQFF. The CDR3 DNA sequence: TGTGCCAGCAACGTAGGGGGGCCACCCTCCTACAATGAGCAGTTCTTC.

This clonotype was counted only a few times. The chain has TRBV5-1 and TRBJ1-2; D gene uncertain. This CDR3 is built from 13 residues. V was pared by 1 base and J by 2 bases, with 6 bases between. Germline V lookup: CDR1 SGHRS, CDR2 YFSETQ. This CDR3 is CASSLIGNYGYTF. The CDR3 region has the DNA TGCGCCAGCAGCTTGATAGGGAACTATGGCTACACCTTC.

In its sample, this clonotype was seen many times. The chain carries TRBV9 and TRBJ1-5; tentatively, D is TRBD1 (5 bases). The CDR3 loop spans 14 amino acids. Germline V gene sequence: CDR1 SGDLS, CDR2 YYNGEE. V shed 0 bases and J shed 3 bases, with 7 bases lying between them. The chain's CDR3 is CASSVDGANQPQHF. CDR3 nucleotides: TGTGCCAGCAGCGTAGACGGGGCCAATCAGCCCCAGCATTTT.

This clonotype was counted only a few times. The genes are TRBV6-5 and TRBJ2-7; D is unresolved. The CDR3 consists of 15 residues. Germline lookup yields CDR1 MNHEY and CDR2 SVGAGI. Trimming left V 0 bases short and J 1 base short, with 10 bases between. The CDR3 sequence: CASSYSFQVSYEQYF. DNA of the CDR3: TGTGCCAGCAGTTACTCTTTCCAGGTATCCTACGAGCAGTACTTC.

This chain joins TRBV14 and TRBJ1-4; TRBD1 agrees at 9 bases. Germline CDR1 and CDR2: SGHDN and FVKESK. The CDR3 has 16 amino acids. The J segment lost 7 bases and the V segment lost 3 bases, leaving 9 bases of the junction unmatched. In DNA form, the CDR3 reads TGTGCCAGCAGCCACGGACAGGGGACCATTTTTGAAAAACTGTTTTTT. Amino acid sequence: CASSHGQGTIFEKLFF.

The chain employs TRBV6-6 and TRBJ1-5; the D gene is possibly TRBD1 (6 bases). Germline V lookup: CDR1 MNHNY, CDR2 SVGAGI (reference sequence). This CDR3 is 15 amino acids long. Trimming stripped 5 bases from V and 2 bases from J, with 13 bases between. DNA of the CDR3: TGTGCCAGCAGTCAACAGGGATCGGGCAATCAGCCCCAGCATTTT. It translates to CASSQQGSGNQPQHF.

This clonotype was picked up a small number of times. The V call is TRBV6-6, the J call TRBJ1-2; 9 positions agree with TRBD1. This CDR3 comprises 14 residues. Germline CDR1 and CDR2: MNHNY and SVGAGI (reference sequence). Unmatched junction bases numbered 4, after V lost 6 bases and J lost 2 bases. The CDR3 nucleotides read TGTGCCAGCAGCTATGGACAGGGGAACTATGGCTACACCTTC. Translating gives CASSYGQGNYGYTF.

J is TRBJ2-1 and V is TRBV2, with D possibly being TRBD1 (9 bases). Between the trimmed V and J ends, which lost 10 bases and 2 bases, there was a span of 18 bases. Germline V gene lookup returns CDR1 SNHLY and CDR2 FYNNEI. CDR3 length equals 15 residues. The CDR3 DNA follows: TGTGCCACCCGGGGGGGGACAGGGCCCTACAATGAGCAGTTCTTC. This encodes CATRGGTGPYNEQFF.